The text below deals with one T cell receptor (beta chain). The DNA is omitted, as the CDR3 cannot be located on it reliably, and the CDR3 follows TCRdb's listing. Termini included, the CDR3 measures 19 amino acids. Germline V gives CDR1 MDHEN, CDR2 SYDVKM. This table comes from immunoSEQ multiplex PCR, and its TCRdb copy is limited to in-frame clones, with some not included. The sample has 650,000 to 750,000 clones, about three quarters seen once. These data are taken from a study of shared clonotypes between healthy human individuals. The source material was memory CD4+ T cells sorted from blood. Regarding subset: CD45RA-negative fraction. The V call is TRBV28, the J call TRBJ2-7; TRBD2, the table's D call, lacks a check against the DNA. This clonotype was obtained from a woman between 25 and 40 years old in good health. The CDR3 loop reads CASSTSPGLAGGGSYEQYF.